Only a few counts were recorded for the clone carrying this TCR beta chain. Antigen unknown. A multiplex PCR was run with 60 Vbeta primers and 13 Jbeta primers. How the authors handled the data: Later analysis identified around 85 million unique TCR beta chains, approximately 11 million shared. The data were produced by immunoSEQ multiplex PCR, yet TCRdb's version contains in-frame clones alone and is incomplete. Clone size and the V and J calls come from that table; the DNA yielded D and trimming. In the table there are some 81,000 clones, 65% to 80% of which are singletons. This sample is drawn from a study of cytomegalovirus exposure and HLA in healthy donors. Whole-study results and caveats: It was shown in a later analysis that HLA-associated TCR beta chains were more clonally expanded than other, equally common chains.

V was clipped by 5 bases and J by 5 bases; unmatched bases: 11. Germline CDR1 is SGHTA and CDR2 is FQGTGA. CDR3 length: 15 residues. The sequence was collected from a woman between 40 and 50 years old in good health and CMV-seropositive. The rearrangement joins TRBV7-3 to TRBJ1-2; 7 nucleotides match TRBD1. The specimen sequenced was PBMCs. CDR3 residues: CASSPQSGQNYGYTF. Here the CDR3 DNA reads TGTGCCAGCAGCCCTCAATCGGGACAGAATTATGGCTACACCTTC.